The 2 T cell receptor beta chains presented below share a single source sample, sequenced in a study of T cell responses to AZD1222 COVID-19 vaccine. TCRdb's copy holds only in-frame clones and misses some; the assay was immunoSEQ multiplex PCR. The table lists roughly 50,000 clones, more than 70% of them singletons. The sample here was peripheral blood, taken on day 0 of AZD1222 vaccination. These receptors came from an adult in good health.

The chain recombines TRBV18 with TRBJ2-5, with TRBD1 as a possible D gene (6 bases). The CDR3 is 15 residues long. Germline values: CDR1 KGHSH, CDR2 LQKENI. Trimming took 3 bases from V and 0 from J, leaving 11 bases between them. The CDR3 DNA reads TGTGCCAGCTCACCTAACCAGGGGAACCAAGAGACCCAGTACTTC. This encodes CASSPNQGNQETQYF.

This clone was detected only once. This chain links TRBV4-1 with TRBJ1-5, with 11 bases aligning to TRBD1. Germline V CDR1 and CDR2: MGHRA, YSYEKL. V lost 0 bases and J lost 6; bases outside the gene matches: 4. The CDR3 contains 16 residues. CDR3 region: CASSQDSGQGVQPQHF. In DNA form, the CDR3 reads TGCGCCAGCAGCCAAGATTCGGGACAGGGGGTTCAGCCCCAGCATTTT.